The 11 T cell receptor beta chains reported below all come from one sample, sequenced in a study of response to subunit inactivated influenza vaccine. TCRdb called the RT-PCR reads again in MiXCR, with one record for every CDR3 protein. This repertoire shows hundreds of thousands of distinct CDR3 sequences, around a sixth found once; its top ten account for about a tenth. The source material was PBMCs from blood, sampled more than 4 days after vaccination. Receptors originate from a man aged 45-65 years who received an inactivated influenza vaccine.

V gene TRBV12-3 or TRBV12-4 combines with J gene TRBJ2-1; no clear D. This CDR3 contains 15 residues. With 4 bases removed from V and 0 bases from J, the gap between germline ends came to 10 bases. CDR3 nucleotides: TGTGCCAGCAGTTCGAGCCCAAGCTCCTACAATGAGCAGTTCTTC. Its translation is CASSSSPSSYNEQFF.

The chain is built from TRBV7-2 and TRBJ1-6, with a tentative D call TRBD1 (6 bases). This CDR3 has 16 amino acids. CDR1 is SGHTA and CDR2 is FQGNSA in the germline V gene. With 5 bases removed from V and 9 bases from J, the gap between germline ends came to 20 bases. The CDR3 here is CASSMSPGQLPSPLHF. In DNA, the CDR3 is TGTGCCAGCAGCATGAGCCCGGGACAACTACCTTCACCCCTCCACTTT.

In its sample, this clonotype was seen a few times. V usage is TRBV20-1 and J usage is TRBJ2-1; no reliable D call. This CDR3 spans 13 amino acids. Trimming cost V 0 bases and J 5 bases, with 8 bases left between them. The germline gives CDR1 DFQATT, CDR2 SNEGSKA (reference sequence). The CDR3 here is CSARDLGNNEQFF. The CDR3 coding sequence is TGCAGTGCTAGAGATCTCGGTAACAATGAGCAGTTCTTC.

This clonotype has a handful of counts. The chain recombines TRBV6-2 or TRBV6-3 with TRBJ2-1, with D perhaps matching TRBD2 (6 bases). V dropped 0 bases and J dropped 8 bases, with 14 bases sitting between them. Per the germline V gene, CDR1 is MNHEY and CDR2 is SVGEGT. This CDR3 comprises 15 residues. The CDR3: CASSYSSYWGDEQFF. CDR3 DNA sequence: TGTGCCAGCAGTTACTCGAGTTACTGGGGGGATGAGCAGTTCTTC.

The rearrangement uses TRBV21-1 and TRBJ2-7; the table's D call of TRBD2 was not tested on the DNA. TRBV21-1 is a pseudogene segment. This CDR3 is 15 amino acids long. The CDR3 nucleotides read TGTGCCAGCACACCAGGAAGGCCTACGACCTACGAGCAGTACTTC. The encoded protein is CASTPGRPTTYEQYF.

The rearrangement links TRBV7-3 to TRBJ2-2; possible D gene TRBD1, 7 bases. The V and J ends lost 5 bases and 4 bases respectively, with 11 bases between them. The germline CDR1 and CDR2 sequences are SGHTA and FQGTGA. This CDR3 has 14 residues. CDR3 bases: TGTGCCAGCAGCCCAGGGGGGTTCACCGGGGAGCTGTTTTTT. As protein: CASSPGGFTGELFF.

This clonotype showed up just a few times. This sequence joins TRBV30 and TRBJ1-2; D ambiguous. Germline V gene data show CDR1 as GTSNPN and CDR2 as SVGIG (reference sequence). The CDR3 consists of 12 residues. V lost 3 bases and J 6 bases, leaving 11 bases between the germline ends. As DNA, the CDR3 is TGTGCCTGGAGGGCCTCGACGGATGGCTACACCTTC. The encoded protein is CAWRASTDGYTF.

In this sample, this clonotype turned up a few times. The chain links TRBV11-2 to TRBJ2-6, with 7 positions matching TRBD1. This CDR3 spans 18 amino acids. V gave up 2 bases and J gave up 0 bases; unmatched junction bases: 7. Per germline, CDR1 SGHAT and CDR2 FQNNGV. CDR3 nucleotide sequence: TGTGCCAGCAGCTTATGGGACAGCACGTTCTCTGGGGCCAACGTCCTGACTTTC. Its translation: CASSLWDSTFSGANVLTF. Drawing the rest from reference TRBV11-2 and TRBJ2-6, the complete variable domain is EAGVAQSPRYKIIEKRQSVAFWCNPISGHATLYWYQQILGQGPKLLIQFQNNGVVDDSQLPKDRFSAERLKGVDSTLKIQPAKLEDSAVYLCASSLWDSTFSGANVLTFGAGSRLTVL.

This clonotype has only a few counts. The V and J genes are TRBV6-5 and TRBJ2-3, with D maybe TRBD1 (5 bases). The CDR3 covers 15 residues. Trimming removed 2 bases from V and 0 bases from J, with 9 bases in between. CDR1 and CDR2 (germline): MNHEY, SVGAGI. CDR3 coding DNA: TGTGCCAGCAGTTACGGGGCAAGTAGCACAGATACGCAGTATTTT. It codes for CASSYGASSTDTQYF.

This clonotype has just a few counts. The chain joins TRBV29-1 to TRBJ2-7, with unresolved D. The V and J ends lost 5 bases and 2 bases respectively, with 10 bases between them. The CDR3 runs to 12 residues. Germline V lookup: CDR1 SQVTM, CDR2 ANQGSEA. The CDR3 coding sequence is TGCAGCGTTCGGTGGGGAACCTACGAGCAGTACTTC. Translated: CSVRWGTYEQYF.

As for this clonotype: This CDR3 fails to terminate in the conserved phenylalanine or tryptophan, so it likely reflects a read error. No DNA is shown, since the ends of the CDR3 on it are uncertain; the CDR3 is the one TCRdb lists. This rearrangement joins TRBV6-2 or TRBV6-3 to TRBJ2-4; the DNA was not compared with TRBD2, the D call given in the table. The CDR3 is 10 amino acids long, termini counted. CDR1 and CDR2 from the germline V gene are MNHEY and SVGEGT. This chain's CDR3 is CASTISLAGD.